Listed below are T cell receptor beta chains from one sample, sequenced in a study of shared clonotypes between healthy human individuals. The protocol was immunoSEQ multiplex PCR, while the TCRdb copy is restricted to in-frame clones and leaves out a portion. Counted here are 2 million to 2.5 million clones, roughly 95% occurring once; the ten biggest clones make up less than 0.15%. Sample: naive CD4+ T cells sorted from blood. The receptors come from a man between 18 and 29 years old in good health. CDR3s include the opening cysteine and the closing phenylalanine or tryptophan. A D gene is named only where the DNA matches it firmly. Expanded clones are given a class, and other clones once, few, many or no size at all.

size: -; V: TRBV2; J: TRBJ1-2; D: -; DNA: TGTGCCAGCAACCCGACAGGACTCTATGGCTACACCTTC; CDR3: CASNPTGLYGYTF
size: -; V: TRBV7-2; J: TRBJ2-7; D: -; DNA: TGTGCCAGCAGCTTAGCGAACCAGGGTATCGTGGGTGAGCAGTACTTC; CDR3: CASSLANQGIVGEQYF
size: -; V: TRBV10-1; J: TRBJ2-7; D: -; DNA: TGCGCCAGCAGTGAGTCGACACAAAACTACGAGCAGTACTTC; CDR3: CASSESTQNYEQYF
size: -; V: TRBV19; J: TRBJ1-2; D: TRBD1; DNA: TGTGCCAGTAGACGAGGACAGGGAACTAACTATGGCTACACCTTC; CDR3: CASRRGQGTNYGYTF
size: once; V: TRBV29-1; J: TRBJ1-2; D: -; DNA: TGCAGCGTTGAAGTCAGGGGAAACTATGGCTACACCTTC; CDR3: CSVEVRGNYGYTF
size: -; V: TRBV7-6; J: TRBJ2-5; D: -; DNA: TGTGCCAGCAGCTTAGGGGGACAAGGGACCCAGTACTTC; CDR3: CASSLGGQGTQYF
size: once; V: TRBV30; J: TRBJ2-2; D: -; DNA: TGTGCCTGGAGTGTACCCTCGGCGGGGGAGCTGTTTTTT; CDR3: CAWSVPSAGELFF
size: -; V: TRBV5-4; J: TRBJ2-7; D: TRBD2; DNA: TGTGCCAGCACCAGGACTAGCGGGAGTTACGAGCAGTACTTC; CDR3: CASTRTSGSYEQYF
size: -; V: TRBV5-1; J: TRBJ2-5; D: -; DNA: TGCGCCAGCAGCTTGGGCGGCAGGGCCGAAGAGACCCAGTACTTC; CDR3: CASSLGGRAEETQYF
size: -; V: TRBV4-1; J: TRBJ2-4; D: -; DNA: TGCGCCAGCAGCCAAGGGATAGCGAAAACCAAAAACATTCAGTACTTC; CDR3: CASSQGIAKTKNIQYF
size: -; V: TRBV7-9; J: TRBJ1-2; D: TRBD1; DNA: TGTGCCAGCAGCTCCACCGGACAGGGCTATGGCTACACCTTC; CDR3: CASSSTGQGYGYTF
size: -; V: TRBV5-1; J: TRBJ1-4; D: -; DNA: TGCGCCAGCAGCCTGTTCGGGGCAACTAATGAAAAACTGTTTTTT; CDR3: CASSLFGATNEKLFF
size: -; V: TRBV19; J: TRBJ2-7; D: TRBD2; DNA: TGTGCCAGTAGTCGCGGGAGTTACGAGCAGTACTTC; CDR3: CASSRGSYEQYF
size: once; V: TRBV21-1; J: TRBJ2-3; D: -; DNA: TGTGCCTTAGCGCAGGGAGGTCGGAGCACAGATACGCAGTATTTT; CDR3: CALAQGGRSTDTQYF
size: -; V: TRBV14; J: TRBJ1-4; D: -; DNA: TGTGCCAGCAGCCGGCCGACAGGCCGAAGGTTAGACGCAACTAATGAAAAACTGTTTTTT; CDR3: CASSRPTGRRLDATNEKLFF
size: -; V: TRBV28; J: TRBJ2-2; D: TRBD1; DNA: TGTGCCAGCAGTTTGAGGACAGGATACACCGGGGAGCTGTTTTTT; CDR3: CASSLRTGYTGELFF
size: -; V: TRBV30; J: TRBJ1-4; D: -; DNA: TGTGCCTGGAGTACACAGACTTCTGAAAAACTGTTTTTT; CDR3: CAWSTQTSEKLFF
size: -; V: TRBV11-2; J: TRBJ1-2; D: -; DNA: TGTGCCAGCAGCCCTGTCGGAGCAGGGAACTATGGCTACACCTTC; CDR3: CASSPVGAGNYGYTF
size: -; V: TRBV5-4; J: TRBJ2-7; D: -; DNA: TGTGCCAGCAGCTTGTCGGATAACTACGAGCAGTACTTC; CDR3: CASSLSDNYEQYF
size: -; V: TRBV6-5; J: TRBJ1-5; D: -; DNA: TGTGCCAGCAGTTACAGTCCGGGGAGTCAGCCCCAGCATTTT; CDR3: CASSYSPGSQPQHF
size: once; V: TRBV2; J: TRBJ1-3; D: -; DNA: TGTGCCAGCAGTGTTTTAGGAAACACCATATATTTT; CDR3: CASSVLGNTIYF
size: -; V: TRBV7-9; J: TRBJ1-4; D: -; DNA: TGTGCCAGCAGCTCCCCAAAGTCTGCAACTAATGAAAAACTGTTTTTT; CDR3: CASSSPKSATNEKLFF
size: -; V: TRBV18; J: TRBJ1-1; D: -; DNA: TGTGCCAGCTCACCACCAGGGGTAACTGAAGCTTTCTTT; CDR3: CASSPPGVTEAFF
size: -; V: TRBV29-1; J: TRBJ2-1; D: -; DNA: TGCAGCGTTGAAGATTTCAGGGACTCCTACAATGAGCAGTTCTTC; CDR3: CSVEDFRDSYNEQFF
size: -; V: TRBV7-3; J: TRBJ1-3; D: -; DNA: TGTGCCAGCAGCCCCGCCGCTGGAAACACCATATATTTT; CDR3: CASSPAAGNTIYF
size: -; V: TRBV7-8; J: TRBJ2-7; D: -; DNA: TGTGCCAGCAGCTTAGCAGGGATCGAGCAGTACTTC; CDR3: CASSLAGIEQYF
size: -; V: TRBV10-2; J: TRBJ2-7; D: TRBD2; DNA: TGCGCCAGCAGTCAAGGACTAGCGGGAGTTTACGAGCAGTACTTC; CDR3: CASSQGLAGVYEQYF